This TCR beta chain was documented in a study of T cells after yellow fever vaccination. This clonotype was found a few times. TCR cDNA was made by 5'RACE template switching, adding a universal primer site and UMIs. From the 5' RACE reads, TCRdb called clonotypes with MiXCR, one entry per CDR3 protein. The data hold more than 45,000 distinct CDR3 sequences, with about 5.6% observed a single time. V lost 1 base and J 3 bases, leaving 10 bases between the germline ends. CDR3 size: 15 residues. Germline CDR1 and CDR2: MGHRA and YSYEKL. Whole-study findings and limits: Clones that expanded after primary vaccination mostly reappeared after the booster (just over 95% CD4, 80% to 90% CD8).

This sequence joins TRBV4-1 and TRBJ1-3; possibly TRBD1 for D (5 bases). This clonotype was sampled from a man aged 18 to 29 who received the YFV17D yellow fever vaccine. Sequenced material: PBMCs, either bulk or a sorted T-cell subset (CD4+, CD8+, memory, or dextramer-sorted; not recorded which), taken on the day of the yellow fever booster vaccination. The CDR3 coding sequence is TGCGCCAGCAGCCAAGTGACAGTCTTTGGAAACACCATATATTTT. Translating it yields CASSQVTVFGNTIYF.